The 15 T cell receptor beta chains below all came from one sample that was sequenced in a study of T cell responses to AZD1222 COVID-19 vaccine. Here immunoSEQ multiplex PCR was the method, and the copy in TCRdb shows in-frame clones only, minus some. The sample includes roughly 130,000 clones, 80% to 90% of them seen just once. The sample was peripheral blood, taken on day 0 of AZD1222 vaccination. These receptors all stem from an adult in good health.

The rearrangement links TRBV7-9 to TRBJ2-4; D is undetermined. V dropped 6 bases and J dropped 1 base, with 10 bases sitting between them. CDR3 length: 14 residues. Germline lookup yields CDR1 SEHNR and CDR2 FQNEAQ (reference sequence). This CDR3 is CASSLRLAKNIQYF. The CDR3 DNA follows: TGTGCCAGCAGTCTCCGGCTGGCCAAAAACATTCAGTACTTC.

The genes are TRBV11-2 and TRBJ1-3; no clear D. V was shortened by 1 base and J by 4 bases, with 8 bases between the two germline ends. The V gene's germline CDR1 is SGHAT and CDR2 FQNNGV. The CDR3 spans 14 residues. CDR3 residues: CASSLGVLGNTIYF. CDR3 in DNA: TGTGCCAGCAGCTTAGGTGTACTAGGAAACACCATATATTTT.

This chain connects TRBV5-1 to TRBJ1-6; D not certain. The CDR3 runs 14 residues. CDR1 and CDR2 from the germline V gene are SGHRS and YFSETQ. V gave up 0 bases and J gave up 7 bases, with 8 bases separating them. This chain's CDR3 is CASSLGTGNSPLHF. The CDR3, as DNA: TGCGCCAGCAGCTTGGGGACGGGGAATTCACCCCTCCACTTT. Together with reference TRBV5-1 and TRBJ1-6, the CDR3 gives the full variable domain: KAGVTQTPRYLIKTRGQQVTLSCSPISGHRSVSWYQQTPGQGLQFLFEYFSETQRNKGNFPGRFSGRQFSNSRSEMNVSTLELGDSALYLCASSLGTGNSPLHFGNGTRLTVT.

The chain couples TRBV24-1 to TRBJ1-5; tentative D call: TRBD1 (5 bases). V shed 4 bases and J shed 7 bases, with 25 bases lying between them. The CDR3 length is 18 residues. Germline CDR1 and CDR2: KGHDR and SFDVKD. CDR3 bases: TGTGCCACCAGTGACTTAGCTCACAAGGGGCCGATGGGACAGCCCCAGCATTTT. Its translation is CATSDLAHKGPMGQPQHF.

V usage is TRBV7-2 and J usage is TRBJ2-7; 9 bases fit TRBD2. The CDR3 has 14 amino acids. V was clipped by 5 bases and J by 2 bases; unmatched bases: 4. Per germline, CDR1 SGHTA and CDR2 FQGNSA. The CDR3 loop is CASSTTSGPYEQYF. In DNA form, the CDR3 reads TGTGCCAGCAGCACAACTAGCGGGCCCTACGAGCAGTACTTC.

This chain connects TRBV2 to TRBJ1-1; a possible D gene is TRBD1 (5 bases). From germline, CDR1 is SNHLY and CDR2 FYNNEI. This CDR3 spans 16 amino acids. V lost 4 bases and J lost 4, with 19 bases in between. Here the CDR3 reads CASSAYGHPGSTEAFF. The CDR3 DNA sequence: TGTGCCAGCAGTGCTTACGGACACCCCGGTAGCACTGAAGCTTTCTTT. Looking up the rest from reference TRBV2 and TRBJ1-1 gives the full variable domain: EPEVTQTPSHQVTQMGQEVILRCVPISNHLYFYWYRQILGQKVEFLVSFYNNEISEKSEIFDDQFSVERPDGSNFTLKIRSTKLEDSAMYFCASSAYGHPGSTEAFFGQGTRLTVV.

The J gene is TRBJ1-3, the V gene TRBV30, with D unresolved. This CDR3 has 12 residues. V lost 4 bases and J lost 4, with 8 bases in between. In germline, CDR1 is GTSNPN, CDR2 SVGIG (reference sequence). The CDR3 nucleotides are TGTGCCTGGACGGACGGAGGAAACACCATATATTTT. Amino acids: CAWTDGGNTIYF.

J is TRBJ1-5 and V is TRBV30; 7 bases agree with TRBD1. The germline gives CDR1 GTSNPN, CDR2 SVGIG (reference sequence). Unmatched junction bases numbered 1, after V lost 1 base and J lost 1 base. The CDR3 length is 14 residues. The DNA for the CDR3 is TGTGCCTGGAGTGCACAGGGGAGCAATCAGCCCCAGCATTTT. As protein: CAWSAQGSNQPQHF.

This clone was picked up one time. The chain couples TRBV28 to TRBJ1-1; tentatively, D is TRBD1 (6 bases). CDR3 size: 13 residues. With 6 bases removed from V and 1 base from J, the gap between germline ends came to 9 bases. Germline assignment: CDR1 MDHEN and CDR2 SYDVKM. The CDR3 reads CASRTTGNTEAFF. CDR3 in DNA: TGTGCCAGCAGAACGACAGGGAACACTGAAGCTTTCTTT.

This chain uses TRBV7-2 with TRBJ1-1, with D unclear. V dropped 4 bases and J dropped 0 bases, with 3 bases sitting between them. Germline CDR1 SGHTA, CDR2 FQGNSA. The CDR3 runs 12 residues. CDR3 residues: CASSWVNTEAFF. CDR3 bases: TGTGCCAGCAGCTGGGTGAACACTGAAGCTTTCTTT.

This clone was picked up one time. The V gene is TRBV7-3, the J gene TRBJ2-3, with D uncertain. V lost 5 bases to trimming and J lost 2 bases, with 11 bases between them. CDR3 length: 14 residues. Germline CDR1 SGHTA, CDR2 FQGTGA. CDR3 residues: CASSLTPTTDTQYF. The CDR3 nucleotides read TGTGCCAGCAGCCTTACCCCGACCACAGATACGCAGTATTTT.

This chain connects TRBV29-1 to TRBJ2-7, with 10 bases identical to TRBD1. With 6 bases clipped from V and 1 base from J, the junction kept 9 bases outside the gene matches. Germline V gene lookup returns CDR1 SQVTM and CDR2 ANQGSEA. This CDR3 has 15 amino acids. The CDR3 is CSVENRDRGSYEQYF. Written as DNA, the CDR3 is TGCAGCGTGGAGAACCGGGACAGGGGATCCTACGAGCAGTACTTC.

The gene calls are TRBV4-3 and TRBJ2-7, with D possibly called TRBD1 or TRBD2 (5 bases each). The V end was cut by 0 bases, the J end by 12 bases, with 24 bases between. CDR3 length equals 16 residues. CDR1 and CDR2 (germline): LGHNA, YSLEER. The CDR3 protein is CASSQDPTGPVSSPYF. CDR3 DNA sequence: TGCGCCAGCAGCCAAGATCCCACGGGGCCTGTGTCTTCCCCGTACTTC.

This chain uses TRBV14 with TRBJ2-1, with D possibly TRBD2 on 6 matching bases. Germline lookup yields CDR1 SGHDN and CDR2 FVKESK. With 4 bases removed from V and 5 bases from J, the gap between germline ends came to 18 bases. The length of the CDR3 is 16 residues. This chain's CDR3 is CASSLAAASGHNEQFF. As DNA, the CDR3 is TGTGCCAGCAGCCTAGCTGCGGCCAGCGGGCACAATGAGCAGTTCTTC.

The rearrangement joins TRBV28 to TRBJ1-6; a weak D match, TRBD1 (5 bases). V lost 10 bases, J lost 9 bases, and 10 bases lay in between. The germline CDR1 and CDR2 sequences are MDHEN and SYDVKM. This CDR3 is 11 amino acids long. Written as DNA, the CDR3 is TGTGCCACACGGGGGAGTTCACCCCTCCACTTT. Translating it yields CATRGSSPLHF.